This T cell receptor beta chain derives from a study of T cell responses to AZD1222 COVID-19 vaccine (dated by TCRdb to about 2021). As for the study more broadly: AZD1222 recipients with second doses at about 4 weeks or about 12 weeks were pooled, because spike-specific TCR depth and breadth did not differ between schedules. A total of approximately 250 trial participants underwent TCR sequencing, of whom 200 to 220 had received two doses of AZD1222 and approximately 26 had received two doses of the MenACWY control vaccine. Trial participants were enrolled into age subgroups of 18-55, 56-69 and 70-plus years, which contained approximately 150, 28 and 58 TCR-sequenced participants, respectively.

Concerning this clone itself: Its antigen is currently not known. Base qualities are not recorded, but no much larger clone differs from it by a single base.

The label giving this sample's time point can be read as: baseline before first vaccination. Vaccinee samples were obtained from the UK trials COV001 and COV002, which included a single-blind randomized controlled phase 2/3 trial of AZD1222 (ChAdOx1 nCoV-19) in healthy adults. For TCRbeta chain sequencing, PBMC samples from trial participants were taken at day 0 and at day 28 after the second dose. The CDR3 regions of human TCRbeta chains were subjected to immunosequencing. The authors processed their data as follows. TCRs in the repertoires were compared against a reference library of SARS-CoV-2-specific TCRs that had been generated with the MIRA antigen-specificity platform. Breadth was defined as the fraction of unique TCRs that were SARS-CoV-2-associated, and depth was defined as the fraction of total T cells that were SARS-CoV-2-associated. Using the MIRA data, every spike-specific TCR was mapped to the spike region that the TCR reacted to and assigned to either a CD4 or a CD8 class. Log10-transformed breadth and depth values were compared by one-way ANOVA with Sidak's multiple comparisons tests. TCRdb mirrors the immuneACCESS table, restricted to in-frame sequences. Some clones are absent from its copies; in checked studies, under half trace to an unresolved V gene, and the reason for the others is unknown. The V and J calls and clone size come from that table; D and trimming were worked out from the DNA. The sample table records roughly 110,000 clones; 80% to 90% of these occur just once. Clones ranked in the top ten supply 5.5% to 8% of the sample.

Study-level results and caveats: In the small 56-69-year group, the increase in depth fell short of significance, most likely because of low power. The vaccine-associated CD4 TCRs covered the entire spike protein, and the dominant responses fell in regions 160-218 and 743-854. After two AZD1222 doses, spike-specific TCR breadth and depth were significantly higher than at day 0 and than in MenACWY recipients. Conclusions about previously exposed vaccinees are limited, since just a handful of AZD1222 recipients were seropositive for SARS-CoV-2 at baseline. No day 14 peak-response samples were available, so repertoires were characterized only after the peak T cell response. Nearly half of unique spike-specific TCRs reportedly recognized epitopes outside regions mutated in the B.1.351 and B.1.1.7 variants. Participants were mostly white British and included more females than males, and it was suggested by the authors that clonal diversity may have been underestimated.

Sequencing was performed on peripheral blood, taken on day 0 of AZD1222 vaccination. This TCR was recovered from an adult in good health.

Here the CDR3 is given as CASSPRTSGRGAGELFF. The DNA is as follows: TGTGCCAGTAGCCCCCGGACTAGCGGGAGAGGGGCCGGGGAGCTGTTTTTT. This chain is built from TRBV19 and TRBJ2-2, with TRBD2 matching 13 junction bases. In the germline V gene (reference sequence), CDR1 corresponds to LNHDA and CDR2 to SQIVND. Taken from cysteine to phenylalanine, the CDR3 has 17 residues. CDR3 DNA is the only sequence kept; it has 51 bases, read in frame from the first base. Germline trimming amounts to 6 bases on V and 6 bases on J, with 10 as the count of junction bases outside the gene matches.